The 14 T cell receptor beta chains listed next were all sequenced from one sample in a study of T cells after posttransplantation cyclophosphamide. Profiled with immunoSEQ multiplex PCR; TCRdb holds only in-frame clones, not every one. The sample shows roughly 32,000 clones, none of them appearing just once. Sequenced: PBMCs. These TCRs come from a woman aged 25-40 years in good health and a related stem cell transplant donor.

In its sample, this clone was seen many times. The J gene is TRBJ1-2, the V gene TRBV6-6; D may be TRBD1 (6 bases). V lost 0 bases and J lost 6, with 17 bases in between. CDR3 length: 16 amino acids. Germline assignment: CDR1 MNHNY and CDR2 SVGAGI (reference sequence). The CDR3 region is CASSYSTGPGTNGYTF. The CDR3 coding sequence is TGTGCCAGCAGTTACTCGACTGGTCCGGGGACAAATGGCTACACCTTC.

This clone was detected ten times or more. The rearrangement links TRBV19 to TRBJ1-2; 7 positions agree with TRBD1. The germline V gene encodes CDR1 LNHDA and CDR2 SQIVND (reference sequence). The CDR3 covers 15 residues. Losses at the gene ends were 3 bases for V and 5 bases for J; bases not matched to a gene: 9. CDR3 nucleotides: TGTGCCAGTAGTATTTCTCCAGGGGGAGGATATGGCTACACCTTC. Translating gives CASSISPGGGYGYTF.

The V call is TRBV4-2, the J call TRBJ2-7, with 9 bases fitting TRBD1. The ends lost 1 base at V and 0 bases at J; junction bases unmatched: 4. The CDR3 loop spans 16 amino acids. Germline V gene sequence: CDR1 LGHNA, CDR2 YNFKEQ. DNA of the CDR3: TGTGCCAGCAGCCAAGTACAGGGGGCCAACTCCTACGAGCAGTACTTC. Protein: CASSQVQGANSYEQYF.

This clone was found many times. The genes are TRBV6-2 or TRBV6-3 and TRBJ1-3; D might be TRBD1 (6 bases). Germline V gene sequence: CDR1 MNHEY, CDR2 SVGEGT. V was pared by 5 bases and J by 7 bases, with 12 bases between. The CDR3 runs to 13 residues. The CDR3 DNA reads as TGTGCCAGCAGTCGGACAGCCTTTAACACCATATATTTT. It is translated as CASSRTAFNTIYF.

This clone was picked up many times. The V call is TRBV10-3, the J call TRBJ1-5, with 7 positions matching TRBD1. Germline values: CDR1 ENHRY, CDR2 SYGVKD. Trimming took 6 bases from V and 5 from J; bases not matched to a gene: 4. The CDR3 has 13 residues. The CDR3 DNA follows: TGTGCCATCAGGGGGACAGAAGATCAGCCCCAGCATTTT. Translating gives CAIRGTEDQPQHF.

This clone appeared many times. The chain recombines TRBV28 with TRBJ2-7; maybe TRBD1 (6 bases). The CDR3 contains 14 residues. CDR1 and CDR2 (germline): MDHEN, SYDVKM. The V and J ends lost 2 bases and 2 bases respectively, with 10 bases between them. CDR3 sequence: CASSLTGNAYEQYF. DNA for the CDR3: TGTGCCAGCAGTTTAACAGGGAACGCCTACGAGCAGTACTTC.

This clone was recorded at least ten times. V and J are TRBV7-6 and TRBJ1-6, with 7 bases identical to TRBD1. The J segment lost 9 bases and the V segment lost 3 bases, leaving 5 bases of the junction unmatched. The length of the CDR3 is 14 residues. The germline CDR1 and CDR2 sequences are SGHVS and FNYEAQ. DNA of the CDR3: TGTGCCAGCAGCTTTGGACAGGTTGGTTCACCCCTCCACTTT. Its protein is CASSFGQVGSPLHF.

This clone has at least ten counts. The V call is TRBV4-1, the J call TRBJ2-7; 8 bases align to TRBD1. The V gene's germline CDR1 is MGHRA and CDR2 YSYEKL. The V segment lost 0 bases and the J segment 13 bases; nucleotides outside the gene matches: 14. The CDR3 covers 15 residues. DNA of the CDR3: TGCGCCAGCAGCCAAGAAAGGGACCGGACAGGGACACTCTACTTC. Its translation: CASSQERDRTGTLYF.

This clone was recorded many times. The V call is TRBV2, the J call TRBJ2-7; D may be TRBD2 (5 bases). Per germline, CDR1 SNHLY and CDR2 FYNNEI. The CDR3 totals 13 residues. Trimming took off 0 bases at V and 6 bases at J, with 9 bases between the two ends. The CDR3 DNA sequence: TGTGCCAGCAGTGAAGCGCGAGGGTTCGAGCAGTACTTC. This gives the protein CASSEARGFEQYF.

This clone showed up just a few times. V and J are TRBV30 and TRBJ1-3, with 7 bases fitting TRBD1. The CDR3 covers 12 residues. Germline CDR1 GTSNPN, CDR2 SVGIG (reference sequence). V lost 4 bases and J lost 4; bases outside the gene matches: 1. The CDR3 DNA is TGTGCCTGGAAGACAGGGGGAAACACCATATATTTT. Amino acids: CAWKTGGNTIYF.

In its sample, this clone was seen many times. The chain combines TRBV6-5 with TRBJ1-4; TRBD1 aligns across 9 bases. The CDR3 sequence is 15 residues long. Germline values: CDR1 MNHEY, CDR2 SVGAGI. V trimming: 6 bases; J trimming: 7 bases; junction bases outside the gene matches: 9. The CDR3 DNA sequence: TGTGCCAGCAGCGGAACAGGGGGCGTCGGTGAAAAACTGTTTTTT. Protein product: CASSGTGGVGEKLFF.

This clone was counted a few times. The chain recombines TRBV20-1 with TRBJ2-7, with D unclear. This CDR3 has 11 amino acids. With 3 bases removed from V and 3 bases from J, the gap between germline ends came to 6 bases. Germline CDR1 reads DFQATT; CDR2 reads SNEGSKA (reference sequence). The CDR3 protein is CSARADYEQYF. The CDR3 coding sequence is TGCAGTGCTAGGGCTGACTACGAGCAGTACTTC.

This clone was observed a few times. The V gene is TRBV30, the J gene TRBJ1-5; tentative D call: TRBD1 (5 bases). Germline V lookup: CDR1 GTSNPN, CDR2 SVGIG (reference sequence). The V end lost 0 bases, the J end lost 6 bases, and 12 bases lay between the germline ends. The CDR3 runs 14 residues. CDR3 protein: CAWSVVGEGQPQHF. The CDR3 coding sequence is TGTGCCTGGAGTGTAGTAGGGGAAGGTCAGCCCCAGCATTTT.

There are many counts of this clone. This chain uses TRBV19 with TRBJ1-2; maybe TRBD1 (5 bases). CDR1 is LNHDA, CDR2 SQIVND, per germline (reference sequence). The CDR3 sequence is 16 residues long. V was trimmed by 1 base and J by 0 bases, leaving 12 bases between them. The CDR3 is CASSIAGYSSNYGYTF. The CDR3 nucleotides are TGTGCCAGTAGTATAGCAGGGTACAGCTCTAACTATGGCTACACCTTC. The variable domain in full, with the rest retrieved from reference TRBV19 and TRBJ1-2, is DGGITQSPKYLFRKEGQNVTLSCEQNLNHDAMYWYRQDPGQGLRLIYYSQIVNDFQKGDIAEGYSVSREKKESFPLTVTSAQKNPTAFYLCASSIAGYSSNYGYTFGSGTRLTVV.